This section outlines one T cell receptor (beta chain) sequence together with its context. This clone was found once. The clone's antigen remains unknown. Base-call qualities are not available, and no considerably larger clone is one nucleotide away. The sample belongs to a study of cytomegalovirus exposure and HLA in healthy donors (TCRdb year 2017). Study-wide context: In an earlier analysis of 587 of the donors, 276 Gb of sequence data and 90 million to 120 million unique TCR beta sequences from some 170 million T cells were reported. The study aimed to test whether signatures of past pathogen exposure could be identified by cataloging public T cell receptors. Along with the roughly 670-subject first cohort, a separate validation cohort of approximately 110 different subjects was used. To predict cytomegalovirus infection status, the study combined high-throughput TCR immunosequencing, statistical association of individual TCRs with disease status, and machine learning. HLA typing included class I and class II loci at four-digit resolution. Among the roughly 400 genotyped donors, approximately 77% belonged to the genetic ancestry cluster associated with self-reported Caucasian donors. The number of typed donors differed by locus: roughly 629-640 for A, B, C, DRB1 and DQB1; 500 to 550 for DQA1; 606 for DPA1; and some 450 for DPB1. All discovery cohort repertoires had been generated on a single sequencing platform. The later analysis used no new phenotypic data to find candidate immune exposures, relying instead on TCR beta sequences and their occurrence across donors. Donor age, sex, ethnicity and CMV serostatus were compiled together with the repertoire data. Because of strong linkage in the cohort, roughly five DR-DQ haplotypes were treated as single units for association and clustering. To study patterns of TCR occurrence, a later analysis re-analyzed previously published TCR beta repertoires from 500 to 850 donors and added high-resolution HLA genotyping. In an earlier analysis of a few hundred of the donors, high-throughput TCR beta sequencing was used to judge whether each TCR beta V gene segment behaved as functional or pseudogenic. Around 320 gigabases of sequencing data and tens of millions of unique TCR sequences were included in an early release covering under 650 HLA-typed donors. The T cell repertoires of 670 or so subjects were profiled by immunosequencing and related to cytomegalovirus serostatus. Genome-wide SNP genotypes for about three fifths of the roughly 700 donors were used in a later genetic analysis, which treated that subset as a discovery cohort. On average, around 240,000 unique TCR beta nucleotide sequences were sequenced per donor among fewer than 500 genotyped donors of the cohort, with 15% to 20% of those sequences being non-productive. Study-wide findings and limitations: Only TCR beta chains were sequenced in this cohort, and the absence of alpha or paired-chain data limited detectable features. The classifier was reported to diagnose cytomegalovirus status with high specificity and sensitivity in both the original cohort and the validation cohort. According to a later analysis, most CMV-associated TCR beta chains appeared to be HLA-restricted, and the HLA associations seemed to be driven largely by CMV exposure. Immune exposure information for the cohort was limited to CMV serostatus. An earlier analysis of around 600 of the donors showed that most TCR beta V segments appeared in productive rearrangements either about 90% or about 30% of the time, which broadly matched IMGT annotations. Assigning TCR associations to individual alleles was difficult when HLA alleles, especially DR and DQ, strongly co-occurred. In the study, around 150 TCR beta chains were listed as associated with cytomegalovirus. Roughly uniform sequencing depth across donors was assumed in presence/absence analyses, although this assumption may not hold. According to a later genetic analysis, donors in an Asian-associated ancestry cluster had fewer N-insertions in productive TCRs than the roughly 660-donor mean. In a later analysis, HLA-associated TCR beta chains showed more clonal expansion and lower generation probabilities than non-associated chains that were equally common. Because HLA typing was missing for some donors at each locus, association tests included only the typed subset. Correlated functional status among segregating V segments might be attributable to linkage disequilibrium, but an unknown experimental factor could not be ruled out. In vitro tests confirmed that three of the cytomegalovirus-associated TCR beta chains recognize cytomegalovirus antigens. The earlier analysis of 587 of the donors excluded around 17 rarely observed V segments, including chromosome 9 orphons, because counts were too low. Because the 87-base-pair reads could not distinguish some IMGT-functional V segments, including TRBV6-2 and TRBV6-3, those segments were excluded. In a later analysis, the rate of TCR association differed among HLA loci, with DRB1 alleles having the most associated TCRs and HLA-C alleles having the fewest. A later analysis associated 17,000 or so TCR beta sequences with specific HLA alleles at a false discovery rate of 0.05. A further reported finding was that TCR beta sequences accurately predicted the HLA-A and HLA-B alleles for most subjects in the first cohort. Several of the top co-occurrence clusters appeared to be linked to parvovirus B19, influenza, CMV and Epstein-Barr virus, according to a later analysis. The authors suggested that the approach could potentially be generalized to other disease states and immunological phenotypes. Most TCR sequences were observed very rarely across donors, whereas some public TCRs were present in many individuals. V-gene and J-gene trimming of TCR beta chains was associated with a missense DCLRE1C variant in a later genetic analysis, and the association was replicated in an independent cohort. A cluster of highly shared sequence variants was judged likely to be a technical artifact of the sequencing pipeline.

Reading from cysteine to phenylalanine, the CDR3 counts 13 amino acids. Only the CDR3 DNA stays, 39 bases, in frame from base 1. The V and J ends are trimmed by 6 bases and 2 bases, leaving 10 bases between them. For CDR1 and CDR2, the germline V gene lists SNHLY and FYNNEI. Libraries were built with the immunoSEQ multiplex PCR assay. For the multiplex PCR, a mixture combining 60 forward primers for TCR Vbeta segments and 13 reverse primers for TCR Jbeta segments was used. Amplification of the CDR3 region of rearranged TCR beta genes was performed with a multiplex PCR assay on genomic DNA. The amplified TCR beta libraries were sequenced on the Illumina HiSeq System as 87-base-pair reads. Under the source paper's analysis protocol: A later analysis counted about 82 million unique TCR beta chains across the 650 to 800 repertoires, and about 10 million of these chains were shared by at least two donors. Raw reads were error-corrected and collapsed into unique sequences by a nearest-neighbor algorithm in which closely related sequences were merged to remove PCR and sequencing errors. Alignment of CDR3 sequences to IMGT reference sequences was used to assign V, D and J gene segments. For a sequence to be retained, a match of at least six nucleotides was required to both a V gene segment and a J gene segment. A rearrangement counted as productive if the CDR3 had no stop codons and remained in frame with V and J, and every other rearrangement counted as non-productive. CDR3 was defined according to IMGT convention as the region running from the second conserved V-encoded cysteine to the conserved J-encoded phenylalanine. The earlier analysis of around 640 of the donors excluded sequences that lacked an unambiguous match to a single V gene segment. In an earlier analysis of approximately 560 of the donors, a V segment was called functional when productive rearrangements were above 56.7%, and segregating when the standard deviation between donors exceeded 5%. To diagnose cytomegalovirus status from the catalog of TCR beta chain sequences, a statistical classification framework was built. In a later analysis, V and J genes were assigned by comparing TCR nucleotide sequences against IMGT/GENE-DB human TR gene sequences. In a later analysis, CDR3 sequences and most-parsimonious VDJ recombination scenarios were assigned using the TCRdist pipeline. In a later analysis, every TCR beta chain was defined by the combination of its CDR3 amino acid sequence and its V-gene family, and reads without a unique V-gene family were dropped. As a way to deal with suspected cross-contamination and a sequencing artifact, a later analysis dropped 450 to 700 nucleotide sequences that were highly shared and had low generation probability. In a later analysis, a clonal expansion index for each public chain was calculated from normalized within-repertoire ranks of inferred template counts. Generation probabilities in a later analysis came from a VDJ recombination model fitted to out-of-frame rearrangements, and those results were checked against IGoR. In a later analysis, TCR-TCR, TCR-HLA and TCR-CMV co-occurrence was scored with hypergeometric tests, and a repertoire-size bias correction was applied to TCR pairs. To estimate false discovery rates, a later analysis permuted the HLA or CMV assignments 20 times. A later analysis grouped co-occurring TCRs with DBSCAN, adding TCRdist sequence similarity when clustering within HLA-allele-positive subsets. Co-occurrence clustering excluded repertoires with fewer than 30,000 or more than 120,000 public chains, plus five with anomalous nucleotide sharing. As stored in TCRdb, this immuneACCESS dataset retains in-frame rearrangements with V and J assigned. A fraction of the clones does not appear; measured against another copy, unresolved V genes explain less than half of the discrepancy, and the remainder lacks a known reason. The V and J calls and clone size were taken over from that table, and D and trimming were inferred from the DNA. Across this sample there are 55,000 to 70,000 clones, with under 85% seen only once. Of the sample, around 10% is held by the ten largest clones.

The cohort comprised approximately 700 healthy bone marrow donors. At the time of sampling, every cohort member was nominally healthy, though immune exposures that went unrecorded were likely present. The donor was CMV seropositive and was included in the group of 250 to 350 seropositive cohort members. A peripheral blood sample was collected from each donor, and TCR beta sequencing was performed on peripheral blood mononuclear cells. The Qiagen DNeasy Blood Extraction Kit was used to extract genomic DNA from the blood cell samples. Sequenced input: PBMCs. The clonotype comes from a woman aged 60-70 years in good health and CMV-seropositive. This chain joins TRBV2 to TRBJ1-1; a tentative D call is TRBD1 (6 bases match). CDR3 region: CASSRDTNTEAFF. The nucleotide sequence is TGTGCCAGCAGCCGGGACACAAACACTGAAGCTTTCTTT.